This T cell receptor (beta chain) was documented in a study of cytomegalovirus exposure and HLA in healthy donors. As for the study in general: Approximately 85 million unique TCRs from HLA-typed donors were held in an early release of data.

It was with 60 Vbeta and 13 Jbeta primers that the PCR ran. Assay used: immunoSEQ multiplex PCR; TCRdb lists only in-frame clones, some missing. This sample contains 150,000 to 200,000 clones. Findings and caveats of the study: It was confirmed in vitro that three of the CMV-associated chains were specific for CMV antigens.

The CDR3 consists of 16 residues. Germline-derived CDR1 and CDR2 are MNHEY and SMNVEV (reference sequence). V dropped 5 bases and J dropped 1; count of bases not matched to a gene: 9. With regard to this clone: Its antigen is currently unknown.

The sequenced material came from PBMCs. The source of this sequence is a man in his thirties or forties in good health and CMV-seronegative. V is TRBV27 and J is TRBJ2-3; 7 nucleotides match TRBD1. The CDR3 DNA follows: TGTGCCAGCAGTCCATACAGGGGTATAGGCACAGATACGCAGTATTTT. It yields the protein CASSPYRGIGTDTQYF.